The clone carrying this T cell receptor (beta chain) came up many times. The length of the CDR3 is 14 residues. Trimming removed 3 bases from V and 2 bases from J, with 11 bases in between. Germline CDR1 and CDR2: SGHAT and FQNNGV. The data derive from a study of prognosis after radiotherapy for stage I lung cancer. The TCR beta CDR3 region was amplified from genomic DNA, with two rounds of multiplex PCR being used for the amplification. First-round PCR, the initial amplification, used primers specific to each TRBV and TRBJ gene. TCRdb re-analysed the multiplex PCR reads in MiXCR, keeping a single row per CDR3 protein. Of 14,000 or so distinct CDR3 sequences in the sample, roughly 49% were seen once.

Source: PBMCs, taken before or after stereotactic body radiation therapy (not recorded which). The receptor comes from a donor aged 50 or older with non-small cell lung cancer. The chain uses TRBV11-2 and TRBJ2-7; D call uncertain. CDR3 nucleotide sequence: TGTGCCAGCAGCTTGACCGACGCCACCTACGAGCAGTACTTC. Protein product: CASSLTDATYEQYF.